This T cell receptor (beta chain) was found in a study of beta chain features in type 1 diabetes. Every bit of the isolated RNA underwent reverse transcription, so sequencing read expressed TCRB transcripts. TCRdb's table, derived via immunoSEQ multiplex PCR, lists solely in-frame clones and lacks some. This repertoire shows tens of thousands of clones, under 65% found once; its top ten account for over 2%. Naive, central memory, regulatory and stem cell-like memory cells within the CD4+ compartment were sorted using CD45RO/CCR7/CD25/CD127/CD95/CD27. Germline V CDR1 and CDR2: SGHTA, FQGNSA. V was shortened by 2 bases and J by 4 bases, with 11 bases between the two germline ends. This CDR3 has 14 amino acids. General study results and limits: High-TCR-expressing cells could be over-represented by cDNA sequencing. Comparison showed that naive, central memory and Treg TCRB repertoires appeared more similar among patients than among healthy donors.

About this clone: What it binds is unknown.

The rearrangement joins TRBV7-2 to TRBJ1-2; D unresolved. Sequencing was carried out using Tregs from blood. The TCR comes from a woman between 18 and 29 years old in good health. This CDR3 is CASSLTRDGYGYTF. The CDR3, as DNA: TGTGCCAGCAGCTTAACGCGGGATGGCTATGGCTACACCTTC.